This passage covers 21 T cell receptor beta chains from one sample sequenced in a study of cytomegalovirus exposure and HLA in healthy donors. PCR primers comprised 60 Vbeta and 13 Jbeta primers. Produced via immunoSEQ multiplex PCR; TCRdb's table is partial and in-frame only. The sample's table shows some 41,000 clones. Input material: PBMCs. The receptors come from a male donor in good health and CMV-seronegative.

The CDR3 loop reads CASSRGTGMYNEQFF. DNA for the CDR3: TGTGCCAGCAGTAGGGGGACAGGGATGTACAATGAGCAGTTCTTC. The chain recombines TRBV6-5 with TRBJ2-1; 9 bases are shared with TRBD1. Per germline, CDR1 MNHEY and CDR2 SVGAGI. The junction had 6 bases not matched to a gene; V was cut back by 5 bases and J by 4 bases. There are 15 residues in the CDR3.

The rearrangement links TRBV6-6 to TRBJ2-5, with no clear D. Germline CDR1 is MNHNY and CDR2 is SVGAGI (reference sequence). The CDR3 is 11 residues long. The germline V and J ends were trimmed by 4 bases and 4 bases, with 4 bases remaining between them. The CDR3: CASSFRETQYF. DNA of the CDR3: TGTGCCAGCAGTTTTCGAGAGACCCAGTACTTC.

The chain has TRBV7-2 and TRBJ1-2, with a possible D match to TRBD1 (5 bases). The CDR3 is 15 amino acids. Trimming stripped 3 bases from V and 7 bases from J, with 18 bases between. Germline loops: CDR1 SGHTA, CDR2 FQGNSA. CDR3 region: CASSFGRQGGGGYTF. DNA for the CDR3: TGTGCCAGCAGCTTTGGTCGGCAGGGAGGCGGTGGCTACACCTTC.

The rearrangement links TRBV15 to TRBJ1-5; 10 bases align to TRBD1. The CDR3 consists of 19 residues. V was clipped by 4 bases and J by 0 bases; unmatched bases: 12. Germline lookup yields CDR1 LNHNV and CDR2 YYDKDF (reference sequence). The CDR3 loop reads CATSTHYLGTGDSNQPQHF. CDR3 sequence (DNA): TGTGCCACCAGCACGCACTACCTTGGGACAGGGGATAGCAATCAGCCCCAGCATTTT.

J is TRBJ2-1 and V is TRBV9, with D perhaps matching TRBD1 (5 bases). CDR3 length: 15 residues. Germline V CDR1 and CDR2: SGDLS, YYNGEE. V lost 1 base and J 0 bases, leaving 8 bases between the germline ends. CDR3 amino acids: CASSVQGGSYNEQFF. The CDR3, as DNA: TGTGCCAGCAGCGTACAGGGTGGCTCCTACAATGAGCAGTTCTTC.

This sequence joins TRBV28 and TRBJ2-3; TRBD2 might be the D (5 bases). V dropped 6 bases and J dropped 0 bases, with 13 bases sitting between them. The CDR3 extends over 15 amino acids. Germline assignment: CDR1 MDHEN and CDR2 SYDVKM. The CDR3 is CASSLASVSTDTQYF. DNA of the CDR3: TGTGCCAGCAGCCTAGCCTCGGTGAGCACAGATACGCAGTATTTT.

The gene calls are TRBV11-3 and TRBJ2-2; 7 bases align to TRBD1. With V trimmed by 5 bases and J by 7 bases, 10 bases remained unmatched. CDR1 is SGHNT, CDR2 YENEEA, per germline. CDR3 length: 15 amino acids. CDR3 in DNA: TGTGCCAGCAGCCAGACAGGGCGTCGCGGCGGGGAGCTGTTTTTT. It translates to CASSQTGRRGGELFF.

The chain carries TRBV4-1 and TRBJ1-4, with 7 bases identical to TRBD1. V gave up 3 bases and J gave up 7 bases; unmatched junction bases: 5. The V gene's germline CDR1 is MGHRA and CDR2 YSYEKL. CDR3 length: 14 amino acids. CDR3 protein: CASSQQGGTEKLFF. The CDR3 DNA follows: TGCGCCAGCAGCCAGCAGGGGGGAACTGAAAAACTGTTTTTT.

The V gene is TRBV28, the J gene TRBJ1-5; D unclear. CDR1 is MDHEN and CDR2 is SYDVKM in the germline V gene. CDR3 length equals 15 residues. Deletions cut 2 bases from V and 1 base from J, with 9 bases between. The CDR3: CASSLLRGSNQPQHF. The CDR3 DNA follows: TGTGCCAGCAGTTTACTGCGAGGGAGCAATCAGCCCCAGCATTTT. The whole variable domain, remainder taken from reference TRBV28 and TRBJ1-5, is DVKVTQSSRYLVKRTGEKVFLECVQDMDHENMFWYRQDPGLGLRLIYFSYDVKMKEKGDIPEGYSVSREKKERFSLILESASTNQTSMYLCASSLLRGSNQPQHFGDGTRLSIL.

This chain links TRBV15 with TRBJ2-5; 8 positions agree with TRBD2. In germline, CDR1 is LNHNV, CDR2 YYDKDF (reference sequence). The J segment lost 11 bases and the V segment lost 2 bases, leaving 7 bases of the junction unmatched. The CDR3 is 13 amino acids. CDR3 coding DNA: TGTGCCACCAGCAGACTTGGGACTAGTGAGCAGTACTTC. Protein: CATSRLGTSEQYF. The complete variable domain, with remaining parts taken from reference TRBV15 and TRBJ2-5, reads DAMVIQNPRYQVTQFGKPVTLSCSQTLNHNVMYWYQQKSSQAPKLLFHYYDKDFNNEADTPDNFQSRRPNTSFCFLDIRSPGLGDTAMYLCATSRLGTSEQYFGPGTRLLVL.

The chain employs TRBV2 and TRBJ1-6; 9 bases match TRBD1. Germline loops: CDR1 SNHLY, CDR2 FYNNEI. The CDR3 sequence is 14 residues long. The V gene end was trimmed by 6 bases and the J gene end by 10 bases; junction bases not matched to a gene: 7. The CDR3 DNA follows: TGTGCCAGCAGGCCGGACAGGGGAAGGTCACCCCTCCACTTT. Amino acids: CASRPDRGRSPLHF.

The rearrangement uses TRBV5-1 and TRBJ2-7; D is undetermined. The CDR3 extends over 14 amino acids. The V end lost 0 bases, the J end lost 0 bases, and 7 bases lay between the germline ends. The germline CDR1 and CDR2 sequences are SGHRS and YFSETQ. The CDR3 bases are TGCGCCAGCAGCTTGGTCAGTCGCTCCTACGAGCAGTACTTC. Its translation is CASSLVSRSYEQYF.

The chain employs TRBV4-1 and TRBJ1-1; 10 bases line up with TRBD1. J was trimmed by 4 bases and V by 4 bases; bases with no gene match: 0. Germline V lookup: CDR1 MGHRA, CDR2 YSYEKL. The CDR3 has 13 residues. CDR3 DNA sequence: TGCGCCAGCAGCCGGACAGGGGGCACTGAAGCTTTCTTT. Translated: CASSRTGGTEAFF.

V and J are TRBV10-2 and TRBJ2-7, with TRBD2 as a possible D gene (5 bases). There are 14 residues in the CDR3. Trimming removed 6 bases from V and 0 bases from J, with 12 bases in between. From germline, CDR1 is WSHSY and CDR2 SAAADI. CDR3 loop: CASRDGGSSYEQYF. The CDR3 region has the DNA TGCGCCAGCAGGGATGGAGGTAGCTCCTACGAGCAGTACTTC.

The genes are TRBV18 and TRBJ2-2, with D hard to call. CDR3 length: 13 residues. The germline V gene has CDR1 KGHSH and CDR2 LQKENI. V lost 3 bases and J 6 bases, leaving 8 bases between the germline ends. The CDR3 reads CASSPGLAGELFF. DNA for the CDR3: TGTGCCAGCTCACCTGGCCTTGCCGGGGAGCTGTTTTTT.

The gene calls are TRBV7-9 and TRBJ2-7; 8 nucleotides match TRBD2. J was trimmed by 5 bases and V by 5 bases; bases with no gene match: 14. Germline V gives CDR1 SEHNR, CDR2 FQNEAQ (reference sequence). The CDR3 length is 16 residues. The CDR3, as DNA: TGTGCCAGCAGCCCCCGGGGGCGGGGGGTCGATCACGAGCAGTACTTC. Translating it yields CASSPRGRGVDHEQYF.

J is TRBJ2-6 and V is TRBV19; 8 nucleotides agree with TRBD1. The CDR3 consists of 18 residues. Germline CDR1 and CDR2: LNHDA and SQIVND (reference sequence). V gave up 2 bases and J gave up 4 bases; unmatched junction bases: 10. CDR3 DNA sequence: TGTGCCAGTAGTATACAGGGGGCCTCCTCGGGAGGGGCCAACGTCCTGACTTTC. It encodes CASSIQGASSGGANVLTF.

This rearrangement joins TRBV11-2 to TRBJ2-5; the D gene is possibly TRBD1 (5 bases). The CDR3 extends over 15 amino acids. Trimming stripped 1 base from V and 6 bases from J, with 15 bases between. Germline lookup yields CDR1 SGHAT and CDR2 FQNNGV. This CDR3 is CASSLVGQGMKTQYF. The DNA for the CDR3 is TGTGCCAGCAGCTTAGTGGGTCAGGGCATGAAGACCCAGTACTTC.

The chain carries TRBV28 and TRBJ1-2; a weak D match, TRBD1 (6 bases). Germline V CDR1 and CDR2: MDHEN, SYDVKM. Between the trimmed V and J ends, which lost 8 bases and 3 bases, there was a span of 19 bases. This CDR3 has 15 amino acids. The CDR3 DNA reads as TGTGCCAGCGCCCTTTTTCGGACAGACCACTATGGCTACACCTTC. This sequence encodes CASALFRTDHYGYTF.

In nucleotides, the CDR3 is TGTGCCAGCACCCTCTCGATAGGCGGTGGCTACACCTTC. Its translation: CASTLSIGGGYTF. V gene TRBV6-1 combines with J gene TRBJ1-2, with D uncertain. V was clipped by 7 bases and J by 7 bases, with 16 bases between them. CDR1 and CDR2 (germline): MNHNS, SASEGT. This CDR3 is 13 amino acids long.

This CDR3 is CASSQGTALPPLHF. CDR3 sequence (DNA): TGTGCCAGCAGCCAGGGGACAGCCTTACCCCCCCTCCACTTT. V and J are TRBV7-9 and TRBJ1-6, with TRBD1 matching 7 bases. The CDR3 is 14 residues long. The ends lost 5 bases at V and 13 bases at J; junction bases unmatched: 11. Germline CDR1 and CDR2: SEHNR and FQNEAQ (reference sequence).